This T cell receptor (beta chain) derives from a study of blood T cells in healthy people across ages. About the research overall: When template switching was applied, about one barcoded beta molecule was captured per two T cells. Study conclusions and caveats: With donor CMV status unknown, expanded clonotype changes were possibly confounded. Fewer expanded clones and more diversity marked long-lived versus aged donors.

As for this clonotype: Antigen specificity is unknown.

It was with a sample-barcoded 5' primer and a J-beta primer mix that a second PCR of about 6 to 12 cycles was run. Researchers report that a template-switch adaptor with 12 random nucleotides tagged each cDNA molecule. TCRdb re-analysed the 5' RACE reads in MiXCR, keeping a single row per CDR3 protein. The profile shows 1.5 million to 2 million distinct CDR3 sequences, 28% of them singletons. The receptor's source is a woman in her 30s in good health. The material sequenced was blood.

The CDR3 sequence: CASSRDNSYGYTF. CDR3 in DNA: TGTGCCAGCAGTCGCGACAATTCCTATGGCTACACCTTC. The chain links TRBV5-6 to TRBJ1-2; D remains unclear. There are 13 residues in the CDR3. CDR1 and CDR2 from the germline V gene are SGHDT and YYEEEE. Deletions cut 5 bases from V and 4 bases from J, with 12 bases between.